These T cell receptor beta chains were read from a single sample in a study of blood T cell dynamics during melanoma immunotherapy. The method was immunoSEQ multiplex PCR; TCRdb's version includes in-frame clones alone and lacks a portion of them. The sample includes roughly 14,000 clones, around 90% of them seen just once. The sequenced sample was blood, obtained from a patient treated with checkpoint blockade. The receptors were sampled from a human donor with melanoma. Each CDR3 is given with its conserved first and last residue. Fields, in order: J gene, V gene, clone size, D gene, CDR3 DNA, CDR3 protein. The D gene is left open where the match is weak. Size tells how often a clone was seen (once, few, many) or the class of an expanded clone, and some rows leave it out.

j_gene: TRBJ2-7
v_gene: TRBV10-3
abundance: -
d_gene: TRBD2
CDR3nt: TGTGCCATCAGTGAGAACCCCGGGGGGGGGACACAGACTTACGAGCAGTACTTC
CDR3aa: CAISENPGGGTQTYEQYF

j_gene: TRBJ2-2
v_gene: TRBV7-2
abundance: -
d_gene: -
CDR3nt: TGTGCCAGCAGCCCGACGCTACTCACCGGGGAGCTGTTTTTT
CDR3aa: CASSPTLLTGELFF

j_gene: TRBJ2-1
v_gene: TRBV5-1
abundance: -
d_gene: -
CDR3nt: TGCGCCAGCAGCTTGGTGGGTACTCTTAGCTCCTACAATGAGCAGTTCTTC
CDR3aa: CASSLVGTLSSYNEQFF

j_gene: TRBJ2-7
v_gene: TRBV13
abundance: -
d_gene: TRBD1
CDR3nt: TGTGCCAGCAGCTTAGGGGCAGGGGGCTACGAGCAGTACTTC
CDR3aa: CASSLGAGGYEQYF

j_gene: TRBJ1-5
v_gene: TRBV2
abundance: -
d_gene: -
CDR3nt: TGTGCCAGCAGTGACAGAACTAGCAATCAGCCCCAGCATTTT
CDR3aa: CASSDRTSNQPQHF

j_gene: TRBJ2-5
v_gene: TRBV19
abundance: -
d_gene: TRBD1
CDR3nt: TGTGCCAGTAGTGCCCTTCAAGGGGGCGGAATGGAGACCCAGTACTTC
CDR3aa: CASSALQGGGMETQYF

j_gene: TRBJ2-7
v_gene: TRBV18
abundance: -
d_gene: -
CDR3nt: TGTGCCAGCTCACCACCTGGGGGATCCTACGAGCAGTACTTC
CDR3aa: CASSPPGGSYEQYF

j_gene: TRBJ1-2
v_gene: TRBV6-6
abundance: once
d_gene: -
CDR3nt: TGTGCCAGCAGACGACAGCATCTTAACTATGGCTACACCTTC
CDR3aa: CASRRQHLNYGYTF

j_gene: TRBJ1-2
v_gene: TRBV5-1
abundance: -
d_gene: -
CDR3nt: TGCGCCAGCAGCTTGGGGTTAGGGTCTGGCTACACCTTC
CDR3aa: CASSLGLGSGYTF

j_gene: TRBJ2-1
v_gene: TRBV4-3
abundance: -
d_gene: TRBD2
CDR3nt: TGCGCCAGCAGCCAAGATCTAGCGGGTGGGGGTGATGAGCAGTTCTTC
CDR3aa: CASSQDLAGGGDEQFF

j_gene: TRBJ2-1
v_gene: TRBV19
abundance: -
d_gene: TRBD1
CDR3nt: TGTGCCAGTAGTATATCCCAGGGGGCTTACAATGAGCAGTTCTTC
CDR3aa: CASSISQGAYNEQFF

j_gene: TRBJ2-3
v_gene: TRBV2
abundance: -
d_gene: TRBD2
CDR3nt: TGTGCCAGCAGTGATTGGCTAGCGGGATCCACAGATACGCAGTATTTT
CDR3aa: CASSDWLAGSTDTQYF

j_gene: TRBJ2-1
v_gene: TRBV16
abundance: -
d_gene: -
CDR3nt: TGTGCCAGCAGCCAACTGGACTCTTCCTACAATGAGCAGTTCTTC
CDR3aa: CASSQLDSSYNEQFF

j_gene: TRBJ2-5
v_gene: TRBV7-6
abundance: once
d_gene: -
CDR3nt: TGTGCCAGCAGCTTCCCCGGGACGAGACAAGAGACCCAGTACTTC
CDR3aa: CASSFPGTRQETQYF

j_gene: TRBJ1-2
v_gene: TRBV2
abundance: -
d_gene: -
CDR3nt: TGTGCCAGCGGACAAGACTATGGCTACACCTTC
CDR3aa: CASGQDYGYTF

j_gene: TRBJ2-5
v_gene: TRBV19
abundance: -
d_gene: TRBD2
CDR3nt: TGTGCCAGTATCGCACGAGGGGTAGCGGGACAAGAGACCCAGTACTTC
CDR3aa: CASIARGVAGQETQYF

j_gene: TRBJ1-2
v_gene: TRBV6-5
abundance: once
d_gene: -
CDR3nt: TGTGCCAGCAGCCGCATAAATAACTATGGCTACACCTTC
CDR3aa: CASSRINNYGYTF

j_gene: TRBJ1-2
v_gene: TRBV28
abundance: -
d_gene: TRBD1
CDR3nt: TGTGCCAGCTTCACCCGGGGACAGGGGAAGAACTATGGCTACACCTTC
CDR3aa: CASFTRGQGKNYGYTF